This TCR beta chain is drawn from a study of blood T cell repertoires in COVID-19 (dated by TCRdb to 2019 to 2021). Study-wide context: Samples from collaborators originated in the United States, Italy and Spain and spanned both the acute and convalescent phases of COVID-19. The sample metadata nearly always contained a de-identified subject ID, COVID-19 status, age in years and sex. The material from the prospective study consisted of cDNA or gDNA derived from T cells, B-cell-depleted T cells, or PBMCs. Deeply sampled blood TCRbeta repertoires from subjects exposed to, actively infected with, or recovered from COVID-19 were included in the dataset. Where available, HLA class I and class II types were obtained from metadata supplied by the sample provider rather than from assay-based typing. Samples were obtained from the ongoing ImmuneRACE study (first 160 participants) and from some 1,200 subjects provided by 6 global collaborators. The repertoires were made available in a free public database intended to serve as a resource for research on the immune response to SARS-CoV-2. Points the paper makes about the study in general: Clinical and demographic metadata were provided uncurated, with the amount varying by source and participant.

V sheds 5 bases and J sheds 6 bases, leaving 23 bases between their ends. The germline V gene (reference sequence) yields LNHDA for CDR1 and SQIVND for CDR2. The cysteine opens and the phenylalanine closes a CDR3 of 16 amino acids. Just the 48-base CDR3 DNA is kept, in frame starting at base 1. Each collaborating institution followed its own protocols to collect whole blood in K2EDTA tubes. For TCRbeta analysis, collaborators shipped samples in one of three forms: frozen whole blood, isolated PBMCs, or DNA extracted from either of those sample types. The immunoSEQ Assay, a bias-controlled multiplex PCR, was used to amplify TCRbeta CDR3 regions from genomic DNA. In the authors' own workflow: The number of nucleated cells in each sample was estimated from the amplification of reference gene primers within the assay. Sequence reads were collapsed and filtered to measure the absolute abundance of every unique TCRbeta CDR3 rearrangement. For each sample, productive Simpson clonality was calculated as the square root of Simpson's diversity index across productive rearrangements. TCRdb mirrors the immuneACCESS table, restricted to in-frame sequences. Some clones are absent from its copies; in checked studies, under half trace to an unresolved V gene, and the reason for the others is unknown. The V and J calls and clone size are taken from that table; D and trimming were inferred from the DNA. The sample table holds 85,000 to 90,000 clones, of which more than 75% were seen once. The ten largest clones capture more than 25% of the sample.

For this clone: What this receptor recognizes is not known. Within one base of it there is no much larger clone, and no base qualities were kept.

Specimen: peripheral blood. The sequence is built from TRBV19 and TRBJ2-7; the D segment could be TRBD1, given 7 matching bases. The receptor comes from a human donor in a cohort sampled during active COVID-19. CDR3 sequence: CASSLKPTGTFPEQYF. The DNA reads TGTGCCAGTAGTTTGAAACCGACAGGGACTTTTCCCGAGCAGTACTTC.